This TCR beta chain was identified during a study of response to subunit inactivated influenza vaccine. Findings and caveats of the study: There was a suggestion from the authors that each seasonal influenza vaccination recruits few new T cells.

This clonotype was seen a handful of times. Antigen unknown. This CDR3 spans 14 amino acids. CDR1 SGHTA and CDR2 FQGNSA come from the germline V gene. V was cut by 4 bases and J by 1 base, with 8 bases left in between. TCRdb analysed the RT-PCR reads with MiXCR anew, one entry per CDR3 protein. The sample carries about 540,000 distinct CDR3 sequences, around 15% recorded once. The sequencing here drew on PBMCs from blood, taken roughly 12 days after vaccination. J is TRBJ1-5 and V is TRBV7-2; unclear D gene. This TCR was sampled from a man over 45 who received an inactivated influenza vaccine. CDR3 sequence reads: CASSSEWSNQPQHF. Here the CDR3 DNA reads TGTGCCAGCAGCTCGGAATGGAGCAATCAGCCCCAGCATTTT.